This T cell receptor beta chain was recovered during a study of blood T cell repertoires in COVID-19. The data were produced by immunoSEQ multiplex PCR, yet TCRdb's version contains in-frame clones alone and is incomplete. This table holds 100,000 to 150,000 clones, around nine tenths found once. The CDR3 sequence is 14 residues long. Germline CDR1 MDHEN, CDR2 SYDVKM. V gave up 4 bases and J gave up 2 bases, with 12 bases separating them. The source of this sequence is a man between 50 and 59 years old with active or convalescent COVID-19. This chain uses TRBV28 with TRBJ2-7; no reliable D call. The sequenced sample was peripheral blood. This CDR3 reads CASSSPDIAYEQYF. CDR3 in DNA: TGTGCCAGCAGTTCGCCTGACATTGCCTACGAGCAGTACTTC.